This entry lists 9 T cell receptor beta chains sequenced from one sample in a study of molecular identifiers for immune sequencing clone quantification. Via MiXCR, TCRdb re-called the PCR reads, giving one row per CDR3 protein. The table lists some 580,000 distinct CDR3 sequences, 25% of them singletons, with about 0.8% in the top ten. The sample comprised naive CD8+ T cells from blood, with Jurkat cell RNA spiked in. Sample subset: FACS-sorted CD8+CD4-CCR7+CD45RA+ naive T cells. The receptors were gathered from a human donor in good health. Some libraries in this study had Jurkat cell RNA spiked in.

This clonotype was counted at least ten times. J is TRBJ2-7 and V is TRBV28; weak D call: TRBD2 (6 bases). V was shortened by 5 bases and J by 4 bases, with 21 bases between the two germline ends. The CDR3 length is 16 residues. CDR1 is MDHEN and CDR2 is SYDVKM in the germline V gene. CDR3: CASSQPTGGDWYEQYF. The CDR3 DNA reads TGTGCCAGCAGTCAGCCCACAGGAGGGGATTGGTACGAGCAGTACTTC.

This clonotype was observed many times. The chain uses TRBV18 and TRBJ2-5; D may be TRBD2 (6 bases). There are 15 residues in the CDR3. Germline V gene sequence: CDR1 KGHSH, CDR2 LQKENI. Trimming pared 1 base from V and 3 bases from J, leaving 12 bases between. This chain's CDR3 is CASSPRTDYEETQYF. CDR3 nucleotide sequence: TGTGCCAGCTCACCACGTACGGACTACGAAGAGACCCAGTACTTC.

The table lists this clonotype with a few counts. The rearrangement uses TRBV9 and TRBJ2-3; TRBD1 matches 7 bases. The CDR3 length is 19 residues. V shed 0 bases and J 2 bases; nucleotides not matched to a gene: 15. The germline CDR1 and CDR2 sequences are SGDLS and YYNGEE. The CDR3 coding sequence is TGTGCCAGCAGCGTAGAAGACGGTACAGGGGCTCTTATCACAGATACGCAGTATTTT. Translated: CASSVEDGTGALITDTQYF.

For this clonotype: A read error may account for a junction end that differs from germline. The V gene is TRBV29-1, the J gene TRBJ1-3; D is possibly TRBD1 (5 bases). CDR1 and CDR2 (germline): SQVTM, ANQGSEA. This CDR3 has 14 amino acids. Here the CDR3 DNA reads TGCAGCGTTTGGACGGCGGGGACTGGAAACACCATACATTTT. It translates to CSVWTAGTGNTIHF.

The chain combines TRBV7-8 with TRBJ2-3; 15 nucleotides align to TRBD2. There are 17 residues in the CDR3. Per the germline V gene, CDR1 is SGHVS and CDR2 is FQNEAQ. V lost 5 bases to trimming and J lost 5 bases; unmatched junction nucleotides: 8. CDR3 loop: CASSLWGTSGGLDTQYF. The CDR3 DNA reads TGTGCCAGCAGCCTATGGGGGACTAGCGGGGGGTTAGATACGCAGTATTTT.

This clonotype was observed at least ten times. V gene TRBV6-5 combines with J gene TRBJ1-4, with D unclear. The V gene lost 6 bases and the J gene lost 3 bases, with 17 bases spanning the gap. Germline CDR1 reads MNHEY; CDR2 reads SVGAGI. CDR3 length: 16 residues. This CDR3 reads CASRADRGLSNEKLFF. The DNA of the CDR3 is TGTGCCAGCAGAGCAGACCGGGGATTATCTAATGAAAAACTGTTTTTT.

Notes on this clonotype: A much bigger clone sits one base away, suggesting this may be a read error. The conserved closing phenylalanine or tryptophan is absent in this CDR3, likely reflecting a read error. The chain employs TRBV9 and TRBJ1-2; TRBD1 agrees at 7 bases. CDR1 and CDR2 (germline): SGDLS, YYNGEE. CDR3 size: 14 residues. After removal of 0 bases from V and 3 bases from J, the junction contained 2 bases not matched to a gene. CDR3 nucleotides: TGTGCCAGCAGCGTAGGACAGGGAGACTATGGCTACACCCTC. Amino acid sequence: CASSVGQGDYGYTL.

This clonotype was found a few times. The V and J genes are TRBV6-2 or TRBV6-3 and TRBJ2-7; D is ambiguous. Germline V gene data show CDR1 as MNHEY and CDR2 as SVGEGT. Trimming left V 6 bases short and J 1 base short, with 16 bases between. The CDR3 covers 15 residues. Here the CDR3 DNA reads TGTGCCAGCAGCCTCGACGTGGCAGGTTCCTACGAGCAGTACTTC. Protein product: CASSLDVAGSYEQYF.

This clonotype was counted many times. This chain joins TRBV7-3 and TRBJ2-3; TRBD2 aligns across 12 bases. The germline gives CDR1 SGHTA, CDR2 FQGTGA. J lost 5 bases, V lost 2 bases, and 2 bases had no gene match. The CDR3 has 15 amino acids. CDR3 residues: CASSLEGLAGDTQYF. The DNA for the CDR3 is TGTGCCAGCAGCTTAGAGGGACTAGCGGGAGATACGCAGTATTTT.